This entry lists 8 T cell receptor beta chains sequenced from one sample in a study of cytomegalovirus exposure and HLA in healthy donors. PCR amplification relied on 60 Vbeta primers (plus 13 Jbeta primers). Only in-frame clones appear in the TCRdb table, and some are missing; sequencing was by immunoSEQ multiplex PCR. Among around 130,000 clones, about 9.4% were seen once, and the ten largest hold less than 6.5%. What was sequenced was PBMCs. These receptor sequences come from a woman between 40 and 50 years old in good health and CMV-seropositive.

The chain carries TRBV5-1 and TRBJ1-1; no reliable D call. The germline V gene encodes CDR1 SGHRS and CDR2 YFSETQ. Between the trimmed V and J ends, which lost 6 bases and 1 base, there was a span of 13 bases. The CDR3 is 14 amino acids. DNA of the CDR3: TGCGCCAGCATTAGGTGGGAGAGGAACACTGAAGCTTTCTTT. Protein: CASIRWERNTEAFF.

This rearrangement joins TRBV6-6 to TRBJ2-7, with a weak D call TRBD2 (5 bases). Germline V CDR1 and CDR2: MNHNY, SVGAGI (reference sequence). V lost 3 bases, J lost 0 bases, and 12 bases lay in between. The CDR3 is 15 amino acids. The CDR3 region has the DNA TGTGCCAGCAGTTATGTTTCGGGGAACTCCTACGAGCAGTACTTC. Its protein product is CASSYVSGNSYEQYF.

The genes are TRBV18 and TRBJ1-1; 7 positions match TRBD1. With 4 bases clipped from V and 5 bases from J, the junction kept 10 bases outside the gene matches. The CDR3 loop spans 15 amino acids. CDR1 and CDR2 from the germline V gene are KGHSH and LQKENI. In DNA, the CDR3 is TGTGCCAGCTCACTATCGGGACAGCCGGGAACTGAAGCTTTCTTT. It codes for CASSLSGQPGTEAFF.

This clone showed up just a few times. This chain joins TRBV6-5 and TRBJ2-5; TRBD1 might be the D (5 bases). Looked up from germline, CDR1 is MNHEY and CDR2 is SVGAGI. V lost 6 bases and J lost 0, with 8 bases in between. The CDR3 loop spans 13 amino acids. The CDR3 bases are TGTGCCAGCAGAGGGGCCAACCAAGAGACCCAGTACTTC. Its translation: CASRGANQETQYF.

The chain employs TRBV19 and TRBJ1-5; 7 bases match TRBD1. V trimming: 5 bases; J trimming: 3 bases; junction bases outside the gene matches: 4. Germline V gives CDR1 LNHDA, CDR2 SQIVND (reference sequence). The CDR3 is 14 amino acids. DNA of the CDR3: TGTGCCAGTAGTCCGGGACAGCCCAATCAGCCCCAGCATTTT. Translated: CASSPGQPNQPQHF.

The genes are TRBV13 and TRBJ1-2; a possible D gene is TRBD1 (5 bases). The length of the CDR3 is 12 residues. Per the germline V gene, CDR1 is PRHDT and CDR2 is FYEKMQ (reference sequence). Trimming cost V 8 bases and J 2 bases, with 9 bases left between them. Written as DNA, the CDR3 is TGTGCCAGCTTCGGGGGAAACTATGGCTACACCTTC. It specifies CASFGGNYGYTF.

This chain links TRBV27 with TRBJ2-7, with 9 positions matching TRBD1. The germline gives CDR1 MNHEY, CDR2 SMNVEV (reference sequence). CDR3 length: 14 amino acids. The ends lost 8 bases at V and 4 bases at J; junction bases unmatched: 9. The CDR3 DNA is TGTGCCAGCGGGAGGGACAGGGTGACGTACGAGCAGTACTTC. Translated: CASGRDRVTYEQYF.

The table lists this clone with a few counts. The rearrangement joins TRBV5-1 to TRBJ2-5; 10 bases agree with TRBD1. The V gene end was trimmed by 4 bases and the J gene end by 3 bases; junction bases not matched to a gene: 3. The CDR3 totals 14 residues. Germline assignment: CDR1 SGHRS and CDR2 YFSETQ. CDR3 sequence reads: CASSPGTGEETQYF. DNA for the CDR3: TGCGCCAGCAGCCCCGGGACAGGGGAAGAGACCCAGTACTTC.